This T cell receptor (beta chain) was profiled in a study of cytomegalovirus exposure and HLA in healthy donors. Turning to this clone: Its matching antigen is unknown.

CDR3 length: 17 residues. V shed 2 bases, J shed 4 bases, and the junction held 9 bases outside the gene matches. Germline values: CDR1 MNHNS, CDR2 SASEGT. General observations from the study: Association of fewer than 20,000 TCR beta sequences with HLA alleles was found at 0.05 false discovery rate in a later analysis.

The PCR contained 60 Vbeta and 13 Jbeta primers. Sequencing used immunoSEQ multiplex PCR; TCRdb keeps in-frame clones, though not all of them. Of around 150,000 clones detected, roughly 80% appear once; the ten largest clones hold about 1.6%. The rearrangement links TRBV6-1 to TRBJ1-5, with 9 bases matching TRBD1. The clonotype originates from a girl aged 5-17 years in good health and CMV-seropositive. The sample taken for sequencing was PBMCs. The CDR3 protein is CASSELRDRAGNQPQHF. Here the CDR3 DNA reads TGTGCCAGCAGTGAATTGCGGGACAGGGCGGGAAATCAGCCCCAGCATTTT.